Listed below are T cell receptor beta chains from one sample, sequenced in a study of molecular identifiers for immune sequencing clone quantification. Via MiXCR, TCRdb re-called the PCR reads, giving one row per CDR3 protein. The table lists 12,000 or so distinct CDR3 sequences, approximately 18% of them singletons. The specimen sequenced was naive CD8+ T cells from blood, with Jurkat cell RNA spiked in. These receptors all stem from a human donor in good health. Some libraries in this study had Jurkat cell RNA spiked in. The CDR3 runs from the conserved cysteine through the conserved F or W. Each record gives: J gene, D gene, clone size, V gene, CDR3 protein, CDR3 DNA. D genes are given only for firm matches. Size is omitted from some rows. Given values are once, few, many or a class for expanded clones.

>TRBJ1-5|TRBD1|medium-sized|TRBV20-1
CSATESGQGFQPQHF
TGCAGTGCCACTGAGTCGGGACAGGGGTTTCAGCCCCAGCATTTT
>TRBJ2-7|TRBD1|many|TRBV24-1
CATSDSYRGTHEQYF
TGTGCCACCAGTGATTCCTACAGGGGAACCCACGAGCAGTACTTC
>TRBJ1-1|TRBD1|many|TRBV7-6
CASSSGQGALGTEAFF
TGTGCCAGCAGCTCCGGACAGGGGGCGTTGGGCACTGAAGCTTTCTTT
>TRBJ2-6|-|many|TRBV27
CASSSPGANVLTF
TGTGCCAGCAGTTCCCCAGGGGCCAACGTCCTGACTTTC
>TRBJ2-3|-|few|TRBV7-2
CASSDVDLGIGFADTQYF
TGTGCCAGCAGCGACGTGGATCTCGGAATAGGGTTCGCAGATACGCAGTATTTT
>TRBJ2-2|-|medium-sized|TRBV28
CASRTYREQDTGELFF
TGTGCCAGCAGAACATACAGGGAGCAGGACACCGGGGAGCTGTTTTTT
>TRBJ2-1|TRBD1|-|TRBV6-5
CASRRTGGLYEQFF
TGTGCCAGCAGGAGGACAGGGGGCCTGTATGAGCAGTTCTTC
>TRBJ2-7|-|many|TRBV7-2
CASSLPGVSEQYF
TGTGCCAGCAGCCTACCAGGGGTAAGCGAGCAGTACTTC
>TRBJ2-7|-|many|TRBV5-5
CASSLRDYEQYF
TGTGCCAGCAGCTTGAGGGACTACGAGCAGTACTTC
>TRBJ2-1|-|many|TRBV27
CASSFLAEYYNEQFF
TGTGCCAGCAGTTTCCTTGCCGAGTACTACAATGAGCAGTTCTTC
>TRBJ2-1|TRBD2|few|TRBV6-5
CASSPGLAGSDEQFF
TGTGCCAGCAGTCCGGGACTAGCGGGAAGTGATGAGCAGTTCTTC
>TRBJ2-5|-|medium-sized|TRBV3-1
CASSRSPTGQETQYF
TGTGCCAGCAGCCGTTCGCCAACCGGACAAGAGACCCAGTACTTC
>TRBJ2-1|TRBD2|medium-sized|TRBV7-2
CASSSGLAGPRFF
TGTGCCAGCAGCTCTGGACTAGCGGGACCGCGGTTCTTC
>TRBJ1-4|-|medium-sized|TRBV6-5
CASSYSPEPSNEKLFF
TGTGCCAGCAGTTACTCCCCCGAACCCTCAAATGAAAAACTGTTTTTT
>TRBJ2-7|-|many|TRBV4-1
CASSQPGRDEQYF
TGCGCCAGCAGCCAACCGGGTAGAGACGAGCAGTACTTC
>TRBJ2-3|-|medium-sized|TRBV15
CATSNPVGGRGQDTQYF
TGTGCCACCAGCAACCCCGTGGGGGGCCGGGGTCAAGATACGCAGTATTTT
>TRBJ2-2|-|few|TRBV14
CASSPHVGGLTGELFF
TGTGCCAGCAGCCCCCATGTGGGAGGACTCACCGGGGAGCTGTTTTTT
>TRBJ2-2|-|many|TRBV5-5
CASSRENTGELFF
TGTGCCAGCAGTAGAGAGAACACCGGGGAGCTGTTTTTT
>TRBJ2-2|-|many|TRBV12-3/TRBV12-4
CASSSTTGELFF
TGTGCCAGCAGTTCGACGACGGGGGAGCTGTTTTTT
>TRBJ2-5|-|many|TRBV6-5
CASSLNRPLETQYF
TGTGCCAGCAGTTTAAACAGACCCTTAGAGACCCAGTACTTC
>TRBJ2-1|TRBD2|medium-sized|TRBV30
CAWSGASGFRDEQFF
TGTGCCTGGAGTGGTGCTAGCGGGTTCAGGGATGAGCAGTTCTTC
>TRBJ2-3|-|many|TRBV24-1
CATSDLPDPPGPDTQYF
TGTGCCACCAGTGATTTACCGGACCCCCCGGGGCCAGATACGCAGTATTTT
>TRBJ1-1|-|medium-sized|TRBV7-9
CASSPAGGLPEAFF
TGTGCCAGCAGCCCGGCGGGGGGCCTCCCTGAAGCTTTCTTT
>TRBJ2-3|TRBD2|many|TRBV3-1
CASSPPSLAGPTDTQYF
TGTGCCAGCAGCCCGCCCAGTTTAGCGGGACCCACAGATACGCAGTATTTT
>TRBJ2-7|TRBD1|many|TRBV30
CAWSTGDDYEQYF
TGTGCCTGGAGCACAGGGGATGACTACGAGCAGTACTTC
>TRBJ1-1|TRBD1|many|TRBV28
CASSLIRTGGTEAFF
TGTGCCAGCAGTTTAATCAGGACAGGGGGGACTGAAGCTTTCTTT
>TRBJ2-7|TRBD2|-|TRBV7-9
CASSAGLAGGLPGSYEQYF
TGTGCCAGCAGCGCCGGACTAGCGGGAGGGCTGCCTGGGTCCTACGAGCAGTACTTC
>TRBJ1-2|TRBD1|medium-sized|TRBV6-6
CASSYSYIRSRDSLEDYGYTF
TGTGCCAGCAGTTACTCATACATACGGAGCCGGGACAGCCTGGAGGACTATGGCTACACCTTC
>TRBJ1-3|-|few|TRBV27
CATWSLISGNTIYF
TGTGCCACCTGGAGTCTGATCTCTGGAAACACCATATATTTT
>TRBJ2-4|-|medium-sized|TRBV6-1
CASSPFLTSTSEGIQYF
TGTGCCAGCAGTCCTTTCCTTACCTCGACATCTGAGGGCATTCAGTACTTC
>TRBJ1-1|-|medium-sized|TRBV5-1
CASSLGGERTEAFF
TGCGCCAGCAGCTTGGGGGGGGAGCGCACTGAAGCTTTCTTT
>TRBJ1-5|-|-|TRBV6-4
CASSDYDTHPQNRPRHF
TGTGCCAGCAGTGACTACGACACCCATCCCCAGAATCGGCCCCGGCATTTT
>TRBJ2-7|TRBD2|medium-sized|TRBV20-1
CSARGPGLAGSLAYEQYF
TGCAGTGCTAGAGGGCCGGGACTAGCGGGATCCTTAGCCTACGAGCAGTACTTC
>TRBJ2-1|-|few|TRBV3-1
CASSGGPSWDAEQFF
TGTGCCAGCAGCGGGGGACCCTCCTGGGACGCTGAGCAGTTCTTC
>TRBJ2-7|TRBD2|medium-sized|TRBV10-3
CAISEGRGGSEQYF
TGTGCCATCAGTGAAGGGCGGGGGGGCTCCGAGCAGTACTTC
>TRBJ2-3|-|medium-sized|TRBV29-1
CSVEAWAEAADTQYF
TGCAGCGTGGAGGCTTGGGCTGAGGCTGCAGATACGCAGTATTTT
>TRBJ2-7|-|many|TRBV6-1
CASTQVGAIYEQYF
TGTGCCAGCACCCAGGTGGGGGCAATCTACGAGCAGTACTTC
>TRBJ2-2|TRBD2|-|TRBV18
CASSPRRFVAGGDTGELFF
TGTGCCAGCTCACCACGCAGATTCGTAGCGGGAGGAGATACCGGGGAGCTGTTTTTT
>TRBJ1-5|-|once|TRBV10-2
CVSSDGGFRQYNQPQHF
TGCGTCAGCAGTGACGGAGGGTTCAGACAGTACAATCAGCCCCAGCATTTT
>TRBJ1-2|-|many|TRBV6-5
CASSYREGPAGYTF
TGTGCCAGCAGTTACAGGGAGGGGCCGGCAGGCTACACCTTC
>TRBJ1-5|-|medium-sized|TRBV4-3
CASSQERLTISNQPQHF
TGCGCCAGCAGCCAAGAAAGGCTAACAATTAGCAATCAGCCCCAGCATTTT
>TRBJ2-2|TRBD2|many|TRBV5-4
CASSFDLSSGGGTGELFF
TGTGCCAGCAGCTTTGATTTGTCTAGCGGAGGCGGCACCGGGGAGCTGTTTTTT
>TRBJ2-7|-|medium-sized|TRBV4-1
CASRGGGPHEQYF
TGCGCCAGCAGAGGAGGAGGTCCCCACGAGCAGTACTTC
>TRBJ2-7|-|medium-sized|TRBV7-9
CASSPQTYEQYF
TGTGCCAGCAGCCCTCAGACCTACGAGCAGTACTTC
>TRBJ2-7|-|-|TRBV9
CASSVGGDTSYEQYF
TGTGCCAGCAGCGTAGGTGGGGACACATCCTACGAGCAGTACTTC
>TRBJ2-3|-|once|TRBV29-1
CSVDRGDTQYF
TGCAGCGTTGATCGGGGAGATACGCAGTATTTT
>TRBJ2-3|-|many|TRBV5-6
CASSSPPTQDTQYF
TGTGCCAGCAGCTCTCCCCCCACCCAAGATACGCAGTATTTT
>TRBJ2-3|-|few|TRBV4-1
CASSQFPGERDTQYF
TGCGCCAGCAGCCAATTCCCGGGGGAGCGGGATACGCAGTATTTT
>TRBJ2-7|TRBD2|medium-sized|TRBV13
CASSRAGLVAYEQYF
TGTGCCAGCAGCAGAGCGGGACTAGTCGCCTACGAGCAGTACTTC
>TRBJ1-1|-|many|TRBV7-9
CASSLEIGDTEAFF
TGTGCCAGCAGCTTAGAAATAGGGGACACTGAAGCTTTCTTT
>TRBJ2-3|-|medium-sized|TRBV7-2
CASSTPRGGNTDTQYF
TGTGCCAGCAGCACCCCGCGGGGCGGGAACACAGATACGCAGTATTTT
>TRBJ1-5|-|medium-sized|TRBV7-9
CASSLGGGDQPQHF
TGTGCCAGCAGCTTAGGCGGAGGGGATCAGCCCCAGCATTTT
>TRBJ2-1|-|-|TRBV12-3/TRBV12-4
CASSFVGEQFF
TGTGCCAGCAGTTTCGTGGGTGAGCAGTTCTTC
>TRBJ2-3|-|many|TRBV12-5
CASAYDPPGDTQYF
TGTGCTAGTGCCTACGACCCGCCGGGGGATACGCAGTATTTT
>TRBJ2-7|-|many|TRBV28
CASSLGLYEQYF
TGTGCCAGCAGTTTGGGCCTTTACGAGCAGTACTTC
>TRBJ2-7|TRBD1|-|TRBV27
CASSLTGVYEQYF
TGTGCCAGCAGTTTGACAGGGGTCTACGAGCAGTACTTC
>TRBJ2-3|TRBD2|few|TRBV4-3
CASTEGLAGEADTQYF
TGCGCCAGCACCGAGGGACTAGCGGGAGAAGCAGATACGCAGTATTTT
>TRBJ1-4|-|many|TRBV20-1
CSARDPTAQLEKLFF
TGCAGTGCTAGAGACCCAACAGCACAACTTGAAAAACTGTTTTTT
>TRBJ2-7|-|medium-sized|TRBV6-6
CASCQYATGWSSYEQYF
TGTGCCAGCTGCCAGTACGCGACAGGATGGAGCTCCTACGAGCAGTACTTC
>TRBJ2-7|TRBD1|-|TRBV29-1
CSVAGGTGATYEQYF
TGCAGCGTTGCCGGGGGGACAGGGGCCACCTACGAGCAGTACTTC